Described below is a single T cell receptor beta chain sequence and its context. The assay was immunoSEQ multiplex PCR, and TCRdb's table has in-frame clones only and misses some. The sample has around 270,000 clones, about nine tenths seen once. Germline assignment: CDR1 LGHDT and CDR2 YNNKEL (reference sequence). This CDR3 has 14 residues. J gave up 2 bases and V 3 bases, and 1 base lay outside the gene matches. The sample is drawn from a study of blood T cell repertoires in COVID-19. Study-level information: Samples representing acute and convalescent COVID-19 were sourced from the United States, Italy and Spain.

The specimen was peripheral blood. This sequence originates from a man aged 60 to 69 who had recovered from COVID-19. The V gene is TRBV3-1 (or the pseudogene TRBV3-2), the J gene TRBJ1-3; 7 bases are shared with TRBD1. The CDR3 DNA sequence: TGTGCCAGCAGCCAGCAGGGGGCTGGAAACACCATATATTTT. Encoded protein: CASSQQGAGNTIYF.